This T cell receptor beta chain was obtained from a study of PD-L1 blockade in urothelial cancer. Background on the study: About 85% of the roughly 29 patients were men whose urothelial cancer was bladder-origin. Of prior chemotherapy regimens, patients had received between 0 and 3. A median of approximately 140,000 T cells was found in the blood samples. Study observations and caveats: Blood TCR clonality below the median before treatment was a predictor of better survival.

Noted time point: pretreatment peripheral blood. CDR3 length equals 14 residues. V was pared by 2 bases and J by 0 bases, with 8 bases between. The V gene's germline CDR1 is KGHSH and CDR2 LQKENI. A word on this clone: Antigen unknown.

This table comes from immunoSEQ multiplex PCR, and its TCRdb copy is limited to in-frame clones, with some not included. The table includes fewer than 50,000 clones, more than 70% detected once. This sample comprised PBMCs, obtained around atezolizumab (anti-PD-L1) treatment. This clonotype originated in a donor at least 40 years old with urothelial cancer. The chain employs TRBV18 and TRBJ2-7; a weak D match, TRBD1 (5 bases). The CDR3 DNA sequence: TGTGCCAGCTCACCAGCAGGGTCCTCCTACGAGCAGTACTTC. Translated, it gives CASSPAGSSYEQYF.